This is a list of T cell receptor beta chains from one sample in a study of control samples from healthy donors and cancer patients. Sequencing used immunoSEQ multiplex PCR; TCRdb keeps in-frame clones, though not all of them. The sample yields roughly 130,000 clones, roughly 90% seen once. The sequenced sample was blood. The receptors were sampled from a man aged 18 to 30 in good health. The CDR3 runs from the conserved cysteine through the conserved F or W. The D gene is left open where the match is weak. Size is stated for part of the rows, as once, few or many counts, or as a class when the clone is expanded.

d_gene	v_gene	j_gene	abundance	CDR3aa	CDR3nt
TRBD1	TRBV4-1	TRBJ2-5	.	CASSHPGQGETQYF	TGCGCCAGCAGCCACCCGGGACAGGGAGAGACCCAGTACTTC
TRBD1	TRBV11-1	TRBJ2-3	.	CASSKDRFVTQYF	TGTGCCAGCAGCAAGGACAGGTTTGTTACGCAGTATTTT
TRBD1	TRBV19	TRBJ1-1	.	CASSSPTGVNTEAFF	TGTGCCAGTAGTTCCCCGACAGGGGTTAACACTGAAGCTTTCTTT
.	TRBV18	TRBJ2-5	.	CASSPGREETQYF	TGTGCCAGCTCACCTGGCAGGGAGGAGACCCAGTACTTC
.	TRBV6-4	TRBJ2-3	.	CASSERGGGTLVDTQYF	TGTGCCAGCAGTGAGAGGGGAGGGGGCACATTGGTGGATACGCAGTATTTT
.	TRBV2	TRBJ1-5	.	CASKMGGLFNQPQHF	TGTGCCAGCAAGATGGGGGGGTTGTTCAATCAGCCCCAGCATTTT
TRBD1	TRBV11-3	TRBJ1-3	.	CASSREGTGGNTIYF	TGTGCCAGCAGCCGTGAAGGGACAGGCGGAAACACCATATATTTT
.	TRBV5-1	TRBJ2-5	.	CASSPIGGVETQYF	TGCGCCAGCAGCCCTATAGGGGGGGTAGAGACCCAGTACTTC
.	TRBV2	TRBJ1-2	.	CASTLGGTIGYTF	TGTGCCAGTACCCTAGGGGGGACGATAGGCTACACCTTC
TRBD1	TRBV7-9	TRBJ1-4	.	CASSSWDREKLFF	TGTGCCAGCAGCAGCTGGGACAGAGAAAAACTGTTTTTT
TRBD1	TRBV6-4	TRBJ1-5	once	CASSDRQGSQPQHF	TGTGCCAGCAGTGACCGACAGGGATCCCAGCCCCAGCATTTT
.	TRBV4-1	TRBJ2-1	.	CASSQVFGRTYNEQFF	TGCGCCAGCAGCCAAGTCTTCGGACGGACATACAATGAGCAGTTCTTC
TRBD1	TRBV6-5	TRBJ1-5	.	CASSRRDRVGQPQHF	TGTGCCAGCAGTCGCCGGGACAGGGTGGGTCAGCCCCAGCATTTT
.	TRBV20-1	TRBJ1-6	.	CSASEGGAGSPLHF	TGCAGTGCTAGTGAGGGGGGGGCAGGTTCACCCCTCCACTTT
.	TRBV15	TRBJ2-7	.	CATSSVDSYEQYF	TGTGCCACCAGCAGTGTGGACAGCTACGAGCAGTACTTC
.	TRBV4-1	TRBJ2-5	.	CASSQRQQETQYF	TGCGCCAGCAGCCAACGACAGCAAGAGACCCAGTACTTC
TRBD2	TRBV6-5	TRBJ2-3	.	CASSRLASPDTQYF	TGTGCCAGCAGCAGACTAGCTAGTCCAGATACGCAGTATTTT
.	TRBV12-3/TRBV12-4	TRBJ1-5	.	CASRLGRNQPQHF	TGTGCCAGCAGGTTGGGTAGAAATCAGCCCCAGCATTTT
.	TRBV7-9	TRBJ1-1	.	CASSRDRYNTEAFF	TGTGCCAGCAGCAGAGACAGATACAACACTGAAGCTTTCTTT
TRBD2	TRBV27	TRBJ2-7	.	CASSFLGGALYEQYF	TGTGCCAGCAGTTTCCTCGGGGGGGCCCTCTACGAGCAGTACTTC
TRBD1	TRBV2	TRBJ1-5	.	CASSDRGQVRSNQPQHF	TGTGCCAGCAGTGATAGGGGGCAGGTTCGTAGCAATCAGCCCCAGCATTTT
TRBD1	TRBV12-3/TRBV12-4	TRBJ2-3	.	CASSFTGGRTQYF	TGTGCCAGCAGTTTTACAGGGGGTCGTACGCAGTATTTT
TRBD2	TRBV7-2	TRBJ2-1	.	CASTVGGGLYEQFF	TGTGCCAGCACCGTCGGGGGGGGGCTCTATGAGCAGTTCTTC
.	TRBV28	TRBJ1-1	.	CASSAGVSLNTEAFF	TGTGCCAGCAGTGCTGGCGTCAGCTTGAACACTGAAGCTTTCTTT
TRBD1	TRBV3-1/TRBV3-2	TRBJ1-1	few	CASSRYETGADTEAFF	TGTGCCAGCAGCCGCTACGAGACAGGGGCTGACACTGAAGCTTTCTTT
.	TRBV5-5	TRBJ2-5	.	CASSLRSGQETQYF	TGTGCCAGCAGCTTGAGGTCGGGTCAAGAGACCCAGTACTTC
.	TRBV4-1	TRBJ1-2	.	CASSAHYGYTF	TGCGCCAGCAGCGCACATTATGGCTACACCTTC
TRBD1	TRBV5-4	TRBJ2-5	.	CASSSGTGEETQYF	TGTGCCAGCAGCTCCGGGACAGGGGAAGAGACCCAGTACTTC
.	TRBV6-1	TRBJ1-5	.	CASSEGPNQPQHF	TGTGCCAGCAGTGAGGGGCCCAATCAGCCCCAGCATTTT
TRBD1	TRBV5-5	TRBJ1-2	.	CASNSRGRLQGYTF	TGTGCCAGCAACTCCAGGGGGCGGCTACAGGGCTACACCTTC
.	TRBV5-4	TRBJ1-2	.	CASSSGGQVNYGYTF	TGTGCCAGCAGCTCCGGAGGGCAGGTTAACTATGGCTACACCTTC
.	TRBV11-1	TRBJ1-1	.	CASSLRAGAEAFF	TGTGCCAGCAGCCTCCGAGCAGGGGCTGAAGCTTTCTTT
TRBD2	TRBV5-4	TRBJ2-1	.	CASSSGTSTPKEQFF	TGTGCCAGCAGCTCCGGGACTAGCACTCCGAAGGAGCAGTTCTTC
TRBD1	TRBV6-5	TRBJ2-7	.	CASSPDRGSLYEQYF	TGTGCCAGCAGTCCGGACAGGGGGAGTCTTTACGAGCAGTACTTC
.	TRBV5-1	TRBJ1-5	.	CASSLGPRNQPQHF	TGCGCCAGCAGCTTGGGGCCCCGAAATCAGCCCCAGCATTTT
.	TRBV7-7	TRBJ2-2	.	CASSAQGGQNTGELFF	TGTGCCAGCAGCGCGCAGGGGGGGCAGAACACCGGGGAGCTGTTTTTT
.	TRBV19	TRBJ1-1	few	CASRLGTEAFF	TGTGCCAGTCGGTTGGGCACTGAAGCTTTCTTT
.	TRBV6-1	TRBJ2-5	.	CASSDLDPPQETQYF	TGTGCCAGCAGTGATTTAGACCCGCCCCAAGAGACCCAGTACTTC
.	TRBV30	TRBJ1-1	.	CARSWLPNTEAFF	TGTGCCCGGAGTTGGCTACCGAACACTGAAGCTTTCTTT
.	TRBV3-1/TRBV3-2	TRBJ2-2	once	CASSQEAGTDTGELFF	TGTGCCAGCAGCCAAGAGGCAGGGACGGACACCGGGGAGCTGTTTTTT
TRBD1	TRBV6-4	TRBJ2-1	.	CASSDLPGQGVNEQFF	TGTGCCAGCAGTGATCTTCCGGGACAGGGTGTGAATGAGCAGTTCTTC
TRBD1	TRBV3-1/TRBV3-2	TRBJ1-5	.	CASSQFGDSLQPQHF	TGTGCCAGCAGCCAATTCGGGGACAGTCTGCAGCCCCAGCATTTT
TRBD1	TRBV7-9	TRBJ2-5	.	CASSSLGQGQETQYF	TGTGCCAGCAGCTCCCTAGGACAGGGGCAAGAGACCCAGTACTTC
.	TRBV5-6	TRBJ2-7	.	CASSLQGRDLDEQYF	TGTGCCAGCAGCTTACAAGGCAGGGACCTAGACGAGCAGTACTTC
.	TRBV28	TRBJ1-2	once	CASSTRGPNYGYTF	TGTGCCAGCAGTACCCGCGGACCCAACTATGGCTACACCTTC
.	TRBV12-5	TRBJ1-2	.	CASVPVTGGSYGYTF	TGTGCTAGTGTCCCAGTGACAGGTGGTTCTTATGGCTACACCTTC
TRBD1	TRBV6-6	TRBJ2-7	.	CASSSGQGSYEQYF	TGTGCCAGCAGCTCCGGACAGGGCTCCTACGAGCAGTACTTC
TRBD2	TRBV4-1	TRBJ2-4	.	CASSQVERGVKNIQYF	TGCGCCAGCAGCCAAGTAGAGCGGGGGGTCAAAAACATTCAGTACTTC